The TCR beta chain under discussion was sequenced for a study of shared clonotypes between healthy human individuals. Measured with immunoSEQ multiplex PCR; TCRdb has only the in-frame clones, and not every one. Among about 480,000 clones, 70% to 80% were seen once, and the ten largest hold 10% to 15%. The receptor's source is a woman aged 35 to 49 in good health. Some clones in this sample may be carry-over from other donors' samples. The sample taken for sequencing was PBMCs.

CDR3 nucleotides: TGTGCCAGCAGCTTAGGGCTAGCGGGAGTGGTGACCCAGTACTTC. It encodes CASSLGLAGVVTQYF. The chain recombines TRBV11-2 with TRBJ2-5, with 10 bases that match TRBD2. This CDR3 contains 15 residues. V shed 1 base, J shed 7 bases, and the junction held 6 bases outside the gene matches. Germline V CDR1 and CDR2: SGHAT, FQNNGV.